A selection of T cell receptor beta chains follows, all from one sample in a study of naive and memory T cell subsets. TCRdb re-analysed the 5' RACE reads in MiXCR, keeping a single row per CDR3 protein. In the table there are roughly 60,000 distinct CDR3 sequences, over 7% of which are singletons. The receptors come from a male donor in good health. CDR3s include the opening cysteine and the closing phenylalanine or tryptophan. D genes are given only for firm matches. Some rows mark clone size as missing; the rest say once, few, many or name a class of expanded clone.

clone_size j_call v_call cdr3_length d_call cdr3_nt cdr3_aa
. TRBJ1-1 TRBV7-9 15 TRBD1 TGTGCCAGCAGCTTAGGACAGGGTTACCCCTCCGGAGCTTTCTTT CASSLGQGYPSGAFF
many TRBJ2-1 TRBV11-2 17 . TGTGCCAGCAGTCCCACTCCAAGGGGCAGCTCCTACAATGAGCAGTTCTTC CASSPTPRGSSYNEQFF
many TRBJ1-1 TRBV5-1 13 . TGCGCCAGCAGCTTGGTAACAAGGGCTGAAGCTTTCTTT CASSLVTRAEAFF
few TRBJ1-5 TRBV2 15 . TGTGCCAGCAGTGTAACCGGGGATAGCAATCAGCCCCAGCATTTT CASSVTGDSNQPQHF
. TRBJ2-2 TRBV29-1 15 TRBD2 TGCAGCGCGGCGGGAGCGGGAGGCAACACCGGGGAGCTGTTTTTT CSAAGAGGNTGELFF
many TRBJ2-1 TRBV20-1 17 TRBD1 TGCAGTGCTAGAGAGGCTACTCCGGGACAGGGGGCAAACCGCCAGTTCTTC CSAREATPGQGANRQFF
. TRBJ1-5 TRBV19 16 . TGTGCCAGTAGTACAGTTCACTCCGGGGGGAATCAGCCCCAGCATTTT CASSTVHSGGNQPQHF
few TRBJ2-7 TRBV20-1 11 . TGCAGTGCTAGTTCTGGATTCGAGCAGTACTTC CSASSGFEQYF
. TRBJ2-2 TRBV6-1 13 . TGTGCCAGCAGGGACTATAACACCGGGGAGCTGTTTTTT CASRDYNTGELFF
many TRBJ2-3 TRBV6-5 15 TRBD1 TGTGCCAGCACCCCGGACAGGACTAGCACAGATACGCAGTATTTT CASTPDRTSTDTQYF
many TRBJ2-1 TRBV2 15 TRBD2 TGTGCCAGCAGGGAAACTAGCGGGGGCCACAATGAGCAGTTCTTC CASRETSGGHNEQFF
. TRBJ2-3 TRBV7-6 16 TRBD2 TGTGCCAGCAGCGTAGGCGGGACTAGCGGGACAGATACGCAGTATTTT CASSVGGTSGTDTQYF
many TRBJ2-1 TRBV29-1 18 TRBD2 TGCAGCGTTGTTTGGCTAGCGGGAGTTGGCGACCTATACAATGAGCAGTTCTTC CSVVWLAGVGDLYNEQFF
few TRBJ2-1 TRBV5-1 13 . TGCGCCAGCAGCTCCGGGTCCACCAATGAGCAGTTCTTC CASSSGSTNEQFF
many TRBJ1-5 TRBV20-1 14 . TGCAGTGCTACCTGGGGGCTAGGGAATCAGCCCCAGCATTTT CSATWGLGNQPQHF
. TRBJ2-5 TRBV18 16 . TGTGCCAGCTCACCTGGTAACCTAGGGGCGGAAGAGACCCAGTACTTC CASSPGNLGAEETQYF
many TRBJ2-1 TRBV3-1 14 . TGTGCCAGCAGCCAAGTATTGCTAGCTGGTGAGCAGTTCTTC CASSQVLLAGEQFF
. TRBJ2-7 TRBV27 14 TRBD1 TGTGCCAGCAGTTTCCGGGACAGAGCCTACGAGCAGTACTTC CASSFRDRAYEQYF
many TRBJ1-1 TRBV27 14 TRBD1 TGTGCCAGCAGTTTACGAACAGGGGTTACTGAAGCTTTCTTT CASSLRTGVTEAFF
many TRBJ1-5 TRBV6-6 18 TRBD1 TGTGCCAGCAGTTACTCGACGGGACAGGGCGAGAGCAATCAGCCCCAGCATTTT CASSYSTGQGESNQPQHF